The 25 T cell receptor beta chains reported below all come from one sample, sequenced in a study of cytomegalovirus exposure and HLA in healthy donors. Assay used: immunoSEQ multiplex PCR; TCRdb lists only in-frame clones, some missing. The sample shows about 130,000 clones, nearly 90% of them seen only once. Sequenced sample: PBMCs. The receptor source for this set is a woman younger than 30 in good health and CMV-seropositive.

This chain uses TRBV11-2 with TRBJ1-2; D is undetermined. This CDR3 has 17 residues. Between the trimmed V and J ends, which lost 5 bases and 0 bases, there was a span of 19 bases. Per germline, CDR1 SGHAT and CDR2 FQNNGV. CDR3 loop: CASSPSQDVLANYGYTF. Written as DNA, the CDR3 is TGTGCCAGCAGCCCCTCGCAAGACGTCCTAGCTAACTATGGCTACACCTTC.

The V call is TRBV29-1, the J call TRBJ1-1; D is undetermined. The CDR3 has 10 amino acids. V gave up 1 base and J gave up 10 bases, with 7 bases separating them. Germline CDR1 reads SQVTM; CDR2 reads ANQGSEA. This CDR3 is CSVEGLTAFF. CDR3 DNA: TGCAGCGTTGAAGGACTAACAGCTTTCTTT.

The chain has TRBV18 and TRBJ1-4; the D is unclear. Germline loops: CDR1 KGHSH, CDR2 LQKENI. Trimming took off 3 bases at V and 6 bases at J, with 11 bases between the two ends. The CDR3 has 14 residues. For the CDR3, the DNA is TGTGCCAGCTCACCGATGGGCAGCTATGAAAAACTGTTTTTT. Protein sequence: CASSPMGSYEKLFF.

The chain recombines TRBV6-6 with TRBJ1-4, with D perhaps TRBD1 (6 bases). Germline V CDR1 and CDR2: MNHNY, SVGAGI (reference sequence). The CDR3 consists of 15 residues. The V and J ends lost 2 bases and 5 bases respectively, with 12 bases between them. The CDR3 DNA reads as TGTGCCAGCAGTTACATCGGGACACAGAATGAAAAACTGTTTTTT. It specifies CASSYIGTQNEKLFF.

The rearrangement uses TRBV28 and TRBJ2-7; D may be TRBD1 (5 bases). The CDR3 loop spans 14 amino acids. CDR1 is MDHEN and CDR2 is SYDVKM in the germline V gene. Between the trimmed V and J ends, which lost 6 bases and 1 base, there was a span of 13 bases. CDR3 sequence (DNA): TGTGCCAGCAGCCCCGTGGGGCCATCCTACGAGCAGTACTTC. Encoded protein: CASSPVGPSYEQYF.

Worth noting for this clone: This CDR3 is also generated by other DNA sequences in the sample. The chain joins TRBV5-1 to TRBJ1-2, with D possibly TRBD1 on 6 matching bases. Trimming shortened V by 0 bases and J by 0 bases, and 9 bases separated the two germline ends. The germline V gene encodes CDR1 SGHRS and CDR2 YFSETQ. The CDR3 consists of 15 residues. The CDR3 DNA follows: TGCGCCAGCAGCTTGGGACAGGTCACTAACTATGGCTACACCTTC. Translating it yields CASSLGQVTNYGYTF.

This sequence joins TRBV9 and TRBJ1-2; 10 bases line up with TRBD1. Losses at the gene ends were 3 bases for V and 5 bases for J; bases not matched to a gene: 7. The germline CDR1 and CDR2 sequences are SGDLS and YYNGEE. The CDR3 spans 15 residues. The CDR3 protein is CASSGDRGRRYGYTF. For the CDR3, the DNA is TGTGCCAGCAGCGGAGACAGGGGGCGTCGGTATGGCTACACCTTC.

This chain links TRBV5-1 with TRBJ2-3; no reliable D call. This CDR3 is 11 amino acids long. The ends were cut back, 4 bases at V and 6 bases at J, with 6 bases in the middle. Germline CDR1 reads SGHRS; CDR2 reads YFSETQ. The CDR3 spells CASSAKDTQYF. The CDR3 nucleotides read TGCGCCAGCAGCGCTAAGGATACGCAGTATTTT.

This rearrangement joins TRBV19 to TRBJ1-2; D not resolved. Germline CDR1 reads LNHDA; CDR2 reads SQIVND (reference sequence). V was shortened by 4 bases and J by 4 bases, with 7 bases between the two germline ends. This CDR3 is 12 amino acids long. The CDR3 DNA follows: TGTGCCAGTAGTAGTCGAGCCTATGGCTACACCTTC. Its translation: CASSSRAYGYTF. Complete variable domain (other parts from reference TRBV19 and TRBJ1-2): DGGITQSPKYLFRKEGQNVTLSCEQNLNHDAMYWYRQDPGQGLRLIYYSQIVNDFQKGDIAEGYSVSREKKESFPLTVTSAQKNPTAFYLCASSSRAYGYTFGSGTRLTVV.

This chain joins TRBV6-5 and TRBJ1-5, with 7 bases matching TRBD1. The CDR3 extends over 15 amino acids. Germline CDR1 MNHEY, CDR2 SVGAGI. V gave up 7 bases and J gave up 0 bases; unmatched junction bases: 6. The CDR3 loop reads CASKTDRLSNQPQHF. The CDR3 nucleotides read TGTGCCAGCAAAACGGACAGGCTTAGCAATCAGCCCCAGCATTTT.

The rearrangement links TRBV21-1 to TRBJ2-3; the table assigns TRBD2, which was not confirmed against the DNA. TRBV21-1 is listed as a pseudogene. This CDR3 spans 16 amino acids. CDR3 bases: TGTGCCAGCAGGAAAGTCCCCTCTAATCGTCCAGATACGCAGTATTTT. It yields the protein CASRKVPSNRPDTQYF.

The chain joins TRBV30 to TRBJ2-2; TRBD1 agrees at 9 bases. The germline V gene has CDR1 GTSNPN and CDR2 SVGIG (reference sequence). Trimming took 4 bases from V and 3 from J; bases not matched to a gene: 9. The CDR3 totals 16 residues. CDR3 sequence: CAWTGTGSLYTGELFF. The DNA of the CDR3 is TGTGCCTGGACCGGGACAGGGAGCCTCTACACCGGGGAGCTGTTTTTT.

This chain connects TRBV28 to TRBJ1-2; D unresolved. Germline loops: CDR1 MDHEN, CDR2 SYDVKM. V lost 6 bases to trimming and J lost 1 base, with 12 bases between them. The CDR3 totals 14 residues. CDR3 in DNA: TGTGCCAGCAGAACTGCGAGGGATAACTATGGCTACACCTTC. This translates into CASRTARDNYGYTF.

The chain combines TRBV4-3 with TRBJ2-7; D is uncertain. Germline assignment: CDR1 LGHNA and CDR2 YSLEER. Trimming removed 0 bases from V and 0 bases from J, with 18 bases in between. The CDR3 is 18 residues long. CDR3 sequence (DNA): TGCGCCAGCAGCCAAGAGGCCGCCGAGGAATTCATCTCCTACGAGCAGTACTTC. Translated, it gives CASSQEAAEEFISYEQYF.

The chain combines TRBV9 with TRBJ2-5, with 8 bases lining up with TRBD1. V dropped 2 bases and J dropped 4; count of bases not matched to a gene: 4. Germline V gives CDR1 SGDLS, CDR2 YYNGEE. This CDR3 has 14 residues. For the CDR3, the DNA is TGTGCCAGCAGCGTTGGGCAGGGGGCAGAGACCCAGTACTTC. Its translation is CASSVGQGAETQYF.

The V and J genes are TRBV4-3 and TRBJ2-3; 8 nucleotides match TRBD1. The CDR3 totals 17 residues. In germline, CDR1 is LGHNA, CDR2 YSLEER. Trimming removed 0 bases from V and 4 bases from J; junction bases left unmatched: 9. The CDR3 spells CASSQESLQGAADTQYF. In DNA form, the CDR3 reads TGCGCCAGCAGCCAAGAATCGTTGCAGGGGGCCGCAGATACGCAGTATTTT.

The chain combines TRBV30 with TRBJ1-1; weak D call: TRBD1 (5 bases). The V gene's germline CDR1 is GTSNPN and CDR2 SVGIG (reference sequence). V was cut by 5 bases and J by 2 bases, with 12 bases left in between. This CDR3 is 13 amino acids long. The CDR3 protein is CAWFMGRNTEAFF. For the CDR3, the DNA is TGTGCCTGGTTTATGGGGCGAAACACTGAAGCTTTCTTT.

The rearrangement joins TRBV28 to TRBJ1-5; no firm D call. Germline CDR1 is MDHEN and CDR2 is SYDVKM. This CDR3 spans 14 amino acids. V was cut by 2 bases and J by 7 bases, with 12 bases left in between. For the CDR3, the DNA is TGTGCCAGCAGTTTACCGGGGTTGGGGCAGCCCCAGCATTTT. It is translated as CASSLPGLGQPQHF.

V gene TRBV10-2 combines with J gene TRBJ1-4; D perhaps matches TRBD1 (5 bases). Germline V gene sequence: CDR1 WSHSY, CDR2 SAAADI. The V end lost 7 bases, the J end lost 9 bases, and 21 bases lay between the germline ends. The CDR3 spans 15 residues. The CDR3 spells CASIPTGEGKQKLFF. For the CDR3, the DNA is TGCGCCAGCATCCCCACGGGGGAGGGGAAGCAAAAACTGTTTTTT.

This clone has just one count. J is TRBJ2-1 and V is TRBV5-1, with TRBD2 matching 12 bases. CDR1 is SGHRS and CDR2 is YFSETQ in the germline V gene. This CDR3 spans 20 amino acids. V lost 4 bases to trimming and J lost 5 bases; unmatched junction nucleotides: 19. Written as DNA, the CDR3 is TGCGCCAGCAGCCGGGCGACTAGCGGGGGAACCCTACCTTCCAACAATGAGCAGTTCTTC. Protein: CASSRATSGGTLPSNNEQFF.

The chain joins TRBV7-2 to TRBJ2-1; tentative D call: TRBD2 (5 bases). CDR1 is SGHTA, CDR2 FQGNSA, per germline. CDR3 length: 12 amino acids. V was shortened by 5 bases and J by 13 bases, with 15 bases between the two germline ends. Here the CDR3 reads CASSTPGLSQFF. The CDR3 DNA reads TGTGCCAGCAGCACTCCTGGACTCTCCCAGTTCTTC.

The chain carries TRBV10-2 and TRBJ1-1, with TRBD1 as a possible D gene (5 bases). CDR3 length: 14 amino acids. Trimming shortened V by 4 bases and J by 1 base, and 10 bases separated the two germline ends. Per germline, CDR1 WSHSY and CDR2 SAAADI. CDR3 DNA sequence: TGCGCCAGCAGTGTTCGGGGGACGAACACTGAAGCTTTCTTT. It specifies CASSVRGTNTEAFF.

J is TRBJ2-7 and V is TRBV6-5; weak D call: TRBD2 (6 bases). The CDR3 contains 16 residues. The germline gives CDR1 MNHEY, CDR2 SVGAGI. Trimming stripped 0 bases from V and 5 bases from J, with 17 bases between. The CDR3 sequence is CASSYSVGGAYNEQYF. CDR3 DNA: TGTGCCAGCAGTTACTCTGTTGGAGGGGCGTATAACGAGCAGTACTTC.

The chain joins TRBV10-3 to TRBJ2-7, with 10 bases aligning to TRBD1. The junction had 11 bases not matched to a gene; V was cut back by 10 bases and J by 5 bases. In germline, CDR1 is ENHRY, CDR2 SYGVKD. This CDR3 spans 14 amino acids. The CDR3 region is CATRPGTGDDEQYF. The DNA of the CDR3 is TGTGCCACCCGGCCGGGGACAGGGGATGACGAGCAGTACTTC.

V is TRBV7-8 and J is TRBJ2-3; D is ambiguous. Trimming took 6 bases from V and 2 from J, leaving 12 bases between them. This CDR3 comprises 14 residues. Germline V CDR1 and CDR2: SGHVS, FQNEAQ. DNA of the CDR3: TGTGCCAGCAGGAAAGAGGCCTTCACAGATACGCAGTATTTT. Amino acid sequence: CASRKEAFTDTQYF. Complete variable domain (other parts from reference TRBV7-8 and TRBJ2-3): GAGVSQSPRYKVAKRGQDVALRCDPISGHVSLFWYQQALGQGPEFLTYFQNEAQLDKSGLPSDRFFAERPEGSVSTLKIQRTQQEDSAVYLCASRKEAFTDTQYFGPGTRLTVL.